One and the same sample provided the 22 T cell receptor beta chains below, sequenced in a study of blood T cells in healthy people across ages. The second PCR ran about 6 to 11 cycles with a sample-barcoded 5' primer and J-beta primers. Via MiXCR, TCRdb re-called the 5' RACE reads, giving one row per CDR3 protein. The profile shows hundreds of thousands of distinct CDR3 sequences, around 49% of them singletons. The sequenced sample was blood. All receptors come from a woman aged 60 to 75 in good health.

The chain uses TRBV2 and TRBJ2-5; 7 nucleotides match TRBD1. The CDR3 runs 13 residues. Germline V CDR1 and CDR2: SNHLY, FYNNEI. Germline trimming cut 7 bases from V and 5 bases from J; bases unmatched to any gene: 7. The chain's CDR3 is CASKPTGVETQYF. Written as DNA, the CDR3 is TGTGCCAGCAAACCCACAGGGGTTGAGACCCAGTACTTC.

This clonotype was recorded a few times. DNA of the CDR3: TGTGCCAGCAGCCAAGAATCTCGGGCTTTCTACGAGCAGTACTTC. Encoded protein: CASSQESRAFYEQYF. The rearrangement links TRBV14 to TRBJ2-7; D is ambiguous. CDR3 length: 15 amino acids. V lost 0 bases and J lost 3, with 12 bases in between. The germline V gene encodes CDR1 SGHDN and CDR2 FVKESK.

The chain is built from TRBV5-1 and TRBJ1-5, with a possible D match to TRBD1 (5 bases). The ends were cut back, 5 bases at V and 6 bases at J, with 12 bases in the middle. The CDR3 has 13 residues. The germline V gene encodes CDR1 SGHRS and CDR2 YFSETQ. CDR3 nucleotide sequence: TGCGCCAGCAGGGGGGAGCCAGGTCAGCCCCAGCATTTT. This gives the protein CASRGEPGQPQHF.

V usage is TRBV30 and J usage is TRBJ2-7; TRBD1 might be the D (6 bases). The CDR3 length is 15 residues. The germline V gene has CDR1 GTSNPN and CDR2 SVGIG (reference sequence). Trimming pared 2 bases from V and 7 bases from J, leaving 21 bases between. The CDR3 sequence is CAWSLYLDRGNEQYF. The CDR3 region has the DNA TGTGCCTGGAGTCTCTATTTGGACAGAGGGAATGAGCAGTACTTC.

This sequence joins TRBV6-2 or TRBV6-3 and TRBJ1-2, with D unresolved. The germline V gene has CDR1 MNHEY and CDR2 SVGEGT. The CDR3 loop spans 13 amino acids. Trimming left V 4 bases short and J 5 bases short, with 11 bases between. The chain's CDR3 is CASSLGVEYGYTF. CDR3 nucleotide sequence: TGTGCCAGCAGTTTGGGCGTCGAGTATGGCTACACCTTC.

There are a few counts of this clonotype. The V call is TRBV7-2, the J call TRBJ2-1; D unclear. V was pared by 3 bases and J by 7 bases, with 13 bases between. From germline, CDR1 is SGHTA and CDR2 FQGNSA. The CDR3 is 14 amino acids. CDR3 DNA: TGTGCCAGCAGCTTCTCCGCAGTGCGGAATGAGCAGTTCTTC. Its protein product is CASSFSAVRNEQFF.

About this clonotype: The junction departs from germline at one end; a sequencing error may be responsible. The V gene is TRBV4-3, the J gene TRBJ2-7; D unclear. This CDR3 spans 13 amino acids. Germline V gene data show CDR1 as LGHNA and CDR2 as YSLEER. CDR3 coding DNA: TGCGGCAGCAGCCAGCACGTTCGGTACGAGCAGTACTTC. Protein sequence: CGSSQHVRYEQYF.

The J gene is TRBJ1-2, the V gene TRBV5-1; the D is unclear. The V and J ends lost 3 bases and 5 bases respectively, with 8 bases between them. Germline CDR1 is SGHRS and CDR2 is YFSETQ. This CDR3 comprises 12 residues. CDR3 amino acids: CASSSRQYGYTF. The CDR3 DNA follows: TGCGCCAGCAGCTCCCGGCAATATGGCTACACCTTC.

This clonotype was counted a few times. The rearrangement links TRBV28 to TRBJ1-4; 10 bases map to TRBD1. Germline lookup yields CDR1 MDHEN and CDR2 SYDVKM. This CDR3 has 17 amino acids. J lost 6 bases, V lost 3 bases, and 10 bases had no gene match. CDR3 sequence (DNA): TGTGCCAGCAGTTTTGGTCCAGGGACAGGGGATGATGAAAAACTGTTTTTT. It yields the protein CASSFGPGTGDDEKLFF.

As concerns this clonotype: A much larger clonotype is one base distant, so this may be a read error. CDR3 coding DNA: TGCGTCAGCTTCAGGCTAGCGGGGGACTACGAGCAGTTCTTC. It codes for CVSFRLAGDYEQFF. V is TRBV5-1 and J is TRBJ2-1; 10 positions match TRBD2. CDR1 SGHRS and CDR2 YFSETQ come from the germline V gene. This CDR3 has 14 amino acids.

V is TRBV29-1 and J is TRBJ2-7; the D gene is possibly TRBD2 (5 bases). The V gene's germline CDR1 is SQVTM and CDR2 ANQGSEA. This CDR3 region has 12 residues. With 6 bases removed from V and 0 bases from J, the gap between germline ends came to 9 bases. The CDR3 sequence is CSVLRDSYEQYF. The CDR3 nucleotides read TGCAGCGTCCTCCGGGACTCCTACGAGCAGTACTTC.

The chain recombines TRBV5-1 with TRBJ2-5; 8 bases align to TRBD2. CDR3 size: 19 residues. Germline V gives CDR1 SGHRS, CDR2 YFSETQ. J gave up 11 bases and V 4 bases, and 28 bases lay outside the gene matches. The CDR3 sequence: CASSLGTSRDLLVYGEQYF. The CDR3, as DNA: TGCGCCAGCAGCCTAGGGACTAGTCGGGATCTTTTGGTCTACGGTGAGCAGTACTTC.

This clonotype showed up many times. V and J are TRBV7-2 and TRBJ1-6; 7 positions match TRBD1. Germline V gives CDR1 SGHTA, CDR2 FQGNSA. V shed 4 bases and J 14 bases; nucleotides not matched to a gene: 11. The CDR3 contains 14 residues. As DNA, the CDR3 is TGTGCCAGCAGCTCGTTACAGGGGACATGGGCCCTCCACTTT. Residues: CASSSLQGTWALHF.

The rearrangement joins TRBV20-1 to TRBJ2-4; TRBD1 might be the D (6 bases). V was cut by 1 base and J by 0 bases, with 16 bases left in between. The CDR3 runs 17 residues. Germline lookup yields CDR1 DFQATT and CDR2 SNEGSKA (reference sequence). The CDR3 nucleotides read TGCAGTGCTAGAGCCCCACCTGGGGACATAGCCAAAAACATTCAGTACTTC. This codes for CSARAPPGDIAKNIQYF.

J is TRBJ1-5 and V is TRBV28; D is perhaps TRBD1 (6 bases). Trimming took off 7 bases at V and 6 bases at J, with 10 bases between the two ends. The CDR3 is made up of 12 amino acids. Germline V gene lookup returns CDR1 MDHEN and CDR2 SYDVKM. The CDR3 sequence: CASTGAGQPQHF. The CDR3 DNA reads as TGTGCCAGCACGGGGGCGGGTCAGCCCCAGCATTTT.

This chain uses TRBV20-1 with TRBJ1-4; D is ambiguous. This CDR3 contains 12 residues. With 5 bases removed from V and 8 bases from J, the gap between germline ends came to 12 bases. CDR1 is DFQATT, CDR2 SNEGSKA, per germline (reference sequence). CDR3 sequence (DNA): TGCAGTGCTGTCAGAACTCAGGAAAAACTGTTTTTT. It yields the protein CSAVRTQEKLFF.

This clonotype showed up just once. The genes are TRBV27 and TRBJ1-2, with 7 bases matching TRBD1. There are 15 residues in the CDR3. Germline assignment: CDR1 MNHEY and CDR2 SMNVEV (reference sequence). The J segment lost 9 bases and the V segment lost 7 bases, leaving 17 bases of the junction unmatched. The CDR3 here is CASISPTGARNRYTF. Here the CDR3 DNA reads TGTGCCAGCATATCACCCACAGGGGCGCGGAATCGCTACACCTTC.

The chain carries TRBV7-9 and TRBJ2-5, with 9 bases identical to TRBD1. The CDR3 length is 13 residues. Germline CDR1 is SEHNR and CDR2 is FQNEAQ (reference sequence). The J segment lost 4 bases and the V segment lost 5 bases, leaving 2 bases of the junction unmatched. The CDR3 is CASSETGGETQYF. CDR3 DNA sequence: TGTGCCAGCAGCGAGACAGGGGGAGAGACCCAGTACTTC.

This chain links TRBV20-1 with TRBJ1-5; 9 nucleotides match TRBD1. After removal of 3 bases from V and 9 bases from J, the junction contained 6 bases not matched to a gene. CDR3 size: 13 residues. Per germline, CDR1 DFQATT and CDR2 SNEGSKA (reference sequence). CDR3 protein: CSARTGGPRPQHF. The CDR3 bases are TGCAGTGCTAGGACAGGGGGACCTCGGCCCCAGCATTTT.

The gene calls are TRBV29-1 and TRBJ2-7, with 9 bases lining up with TRBD2. V dropped 3 bases and J dropped 7; count of bases not matched to a gene: 7. Per germline, CDR1 SQVTM and CDR2 ANQGSEA. This CDR3 is built from 13 residues. The CDR3, as DNA: TGCAGCGTTGAGAGTAGCGGGGGAGGAGAGCAGTACTTC. It is translated as CSVESSGGGEQYF.

V usage is TRBV4-3 and J usage is TRBJ1-3; D is possibly TRBD1 (5 bases). Between the trimmed V and J ends, which lost 0 bases and 9 bases, there was a span of 15 bases. CDR3 length: 15 residues. Looked up from germline, CDR1 is LGHNA and CDR2 is YSLEER. CDR3 bases: TGCGCCAGCAGCCAAGATCCCGACTCCGGGGGCACCATATATTTT. This encodes CASSQDPDSGGTIYF.

This clonotype was seen only a few times. The genes are TRBV5-1 and TRBJ2-3; weak D call: TRBD2 (6 bases). Trimming left V 7 bases short and J 0 bases short, with 18 bases between. This CDR3 is 16 amino acids long. Germline CDR1 reads SGHRS; CDR2 reads YFSETQ. CDR3 nucleotides: TGCGCCAGCCGCCCGGGAGCGTCCACTAGCACAGATACGCAGTATTTT. This translates into CASRPGASTSTDTQYF.